The 2 T cell receptor beta chains given below trace back to one sample, sequenced in a study of cytomegalovirus exposure and HLA in healthy donors. Repertoires were generated with immunoSEQ multiplex PCR, while TCRdb's copy carries only in-frame clones and drops some. The data contain 300,000 or so clones, 88% of them singletons. Input material: PBMCs. These receptors were obtained from a man younger than 45 in good health and CMV-seronegative.

The chain is built from TRBV18 and TRBJ1-4, with TRBD1 as a possible D gene (5 bases). In germline, CDR1 is KGHSH, CDR2 LQKENI. The CDR3 length is 13 residues. V was shortened by 4 bases and J by 5 bases, with 8 bases between the two germline ends. CDR3 protein: CASSRQTNEKLFF. The DNA of the CDR3 is TGTGCCAGCTCACGACAGACAAATGAAAAACTGTTTTTT.

The chain has TRBV19 and TRBJ1-5; weak D call: TRBD1 (5 bases). V lost 2 bases and J lost 0, with 17 bases in between. The CDR3 length is 18 residues. Germline values: CDR1 LNHDA, CDR2 SQIVND (reference sequence). The chain's CDR3 is CASSISDSPNYSNQPQHF. The CDR3 DNA follows: TGTGCCAGTAGTATATCAGACAGCCCCAATTATAGCAATCAGCCCCAGCATTTT. The full variable domain, rest sourced from reference TRBV19 and TRBJ1-5, is DGGITQSPKYLFRKEGQNVTLSCEQNLNHDAMYWYRQDPGQGLRLIYYSQIVNDFQKGDIAEGYSVSREKKESFPLTVTSAQKNPTAFYLCASSISDSPNYSNQPQHFGDGTRLSIL.